One sample yielded the 28 T cell receptor beta chains listed below, sequenced in a study of CD8 T cells in ankylosing spondylitis. Overall study findings and caveats: Among TCR beta sequences, a motif of roughly 8 highly homologous variants appeared characteristic of ankylosing spondylitis blood.

TCRdb called the 5' RACE reads again in MiXCR, with one record for every CDR3 protein. Among fewer than 550,000 distinct CDR3 sequences listed, less than 6% were seen once. Their specific antigens are unknown. The sequenced material came from blood, either unsorted or a sorted T cell fraction (not recorded which). Receptor source: a male donor with ankylosing spondylitis.

The sample holds many counts of this clonotype. The rearrangement joins TRBV12-3 or TRBV12-4 to TRBJ1-2; TRBD1 matches at 10 bases. V shed 4 bases, J shed 4 bases, and the junction held 12 bases outside the gene matches. The CDR3 covers 17 residues. In DNA form, the CDR3 reads TGTGCCAGCAGTTCATGGGACAGGGGAGGCTCAGGCTATGGCTACACCTTC. Amino acid sequence: CASSSWDRGGSGYGYTF.

Regarding this clonotype: Being one base from a much bigger clone, this may be a read error. The genes are TRBV21-1 and TRBJ2-3. TRBV21-1 is termed a pseudogene. CDR3 length equals 17 residues. CDR3 sequence reads: CASSKASTAIITDTQYF. The CDR3 DNA is TGTGCCAGCAGCAAAGCGAGTACAGCGATCATCACAGATACGCAGTATTTT.

There are many counts of this clonotype. The genes are TRBV20-1 and TRBJ1-1; 8 nucleotides align to TRBD1. V gave up 5 bases and J gave up 3 bases; unmatched junction bases: 8. This CDR3 spans 14 amino acids. Germline V CDR1 and CDR2: DFQATT, SNEGSKA (reference sequence). Here the CDR3 reads CSALNDRGHTEAFF. The CDR3, as DNA: TGCAGTGCTTTGAACGACAGGGGACACACTGAAGCTTTCTTT.

This clonotype was recorded many times. J is TRBJ1-1 and V is TRBV12-3 or TRBV12-4; TRBD1 matches at 7 bases. V shed 5 bases and J 3 bases; nucleotides not matched to a gene: 3. The CDR3 has 13 amino acids. The CDR3 coding sequence is TGTGCCAGCAGTAAAGACAGGGACACTGAAGCTTTCTTT. It translates to CASSKDRDTEAFF.

This clonotype was found a few times. The chain uses TRBV7-9 and TRBJ2-7; 10 nucleotides agree with TRBD2. J gave up 4 bases and V 2 bases, and 5 bases lay outside the gene matches. The CDR3 extends over 15 amino acids. Germline CDR1 SEHNR, CDR2 FQNEAQ (reference sequence). The DNA for the CDR3 is TGTGCCAGCAGCTTAACAGCGGGAGGGGGTTACGAGCAGTACTTC. Amino acid sequence: CASSLTAGGGYEQYF.

CDR3 nucleotide sequence: TGCAGCGTCACACAGGGTGTTAGTACGCAGTATTTT. As protein: CSVTQGVSTQYF. V usage is TRBV29-1 and J usage is TRBJ2-3, with TRBD1 as a possible D gene (6 bases). CDR1 SQVTM and CDR2 ANQGSEA come from the germline V gene. The germline V and J ends were trimmed by 6 bases and 8 bases, with 15 bases remaining between them. The CDR3 contains 12 residues.

This clonotype was seen ten or more times. This rearrangement joins TRBV5-5 to TRBJ1-2; TRBD1 aligns across 9 bases. This CDR3 comprises 14 residues. V lost 4 bases and J lost 6; bases outside the gene matches: 7. Germline CDR1 SGHKS, CDR2 YYEKEE (reference sequence). The CDR3 DNA sequence: TGTGCCAGCAGCCGTCCCGGGACAGGGAATGGCTACACCTTC. It codes for CASSRPGTGNGYTF.

This clonotype showed up many times. The rearrangement links TRBV5-1 to TRBJ2-5; D may be TRBD1 (5 bases). The CDR3 spans 13 residues. V was trimmed by 2 bases and J by 10 bases, leaving 15 bases between them. From germline, CDR1 is SGHRS and CDR2 YFSETQ. This CDR3 reads CASSFDSSQDQYF. In nucleotides, the CDR3 is TGCGCCAGCAGCTTTGACAGCAGCCAAGACCAGTACTTC.

This clonotype was detected ten times or more. The chain carries TRBV6-5 and TRBJ1-5; D call uncertain. V gave up 5 bases and J gave up 7 bases, with 9 bases separating them. Germline V gene lookup returns CDR1 MNHEY and CDR2 SVGAGI. This CDR3 region has 12 residues. For the CDR3, the DNA is TGTGCCAGCAGTCGTCTAGGGCAGCCCCAGCATTTT. Protein product: CASSRLGQPQHF.

This clonotype showed up many times. The chain couples TRBV28 to TRBJ2-1; possibly TRBD2 for D (6 bases). The CDR3 length is 14 residues. The germline V and J ends were trimmed by 9 bases and 5 bases, with 17 bases remaining between them. Germline V CDR1 and CDR2: MDHEN, SYDVKM. CDR3 residues: CASLEGYRNNEQFF. The CDR3 DNA reads TGTGCCAGTCTGGAGGGGTATAGGAACAATGAGCAGTTCTTC.

The chain recombines TRBV5-1 with TRBJ2-6, with D perhaps matching TRBD1 or TRBD2 (5 bases each). The CDR3 has 16 residues. Germline-derived CDR1 and CDR2 are SGHRS and YFSETQ. Trimming shortened V by 0 bases and J by 7 bases, and 14 bases separated the two germline ends. CDR3 sequence: CASSLVPGPLANVLTF. The DNA of the CDR3 is TGCGCCAGCAGCTTGGTACCGGGACCGCTCGCCAACGTCCTGACTTTC.

The table lists this clonotype with many counts. This chain uses TRBV5-1 with TRBJ2-1, with D unresolved. Germline V CDR1 and CDR2: SGHRS, YFSETQ. V lost 1 base, J lost 4 bases, and 6 bases lay in between. The CDR3 is made up of 13 amino acids. Here the CDR3 DNA reads TGCGCCAGCAGCTTGACCGAATACAATGAGCAGTTCTTC. Its translation: CASSLTEYNEQFF.

This clonotype came up many times. The rearrangement joins TRBV20-1 to TRBJ1-5, with D possibly being TRBD1 (6 bases). The CDR3 has 14 amino acids. The germline V and J ends were trimmed by 1 base and 2 bases, with 9 bases remaining between them. Germline V CDR1 and CDR2: DFQATT, SNEGSKA (reference sequence). Here the CDR3 reads CSARAGARNQPQHF. CDR3 nucleotide sequence: TGCAGTGCTAGAGCGGGGGCGCGCAATCAGCCCCAGCATTTT.

This clonotype was counted at least ten times. This chain uses TRBV4-2 with TRBJ1-2; D unclear. The germline V and J ends were trimmed by 8 bases and 2 bases, with 12 bases remaining between them. CDR1 is LGHNA, CDR2 YNFKEQ, per germline. The CDR3 sequence is 13 residues long. CDR3: CASGPGGNYGYTF. The CDR3 nucleotides read TGTGCCAGCGGACCAGGAGGGAACTATGGCTACACCTTC.

Notes on this clonotype: Being one base from a much bigger clone, this may be a read error. The chain uses TRBV7-7 and TRBJ2-1; D is unresolved. This CDR3 has 16 residues. Germline assignment: CDR1 SSHAT and CDR2 FNYEAQ (reference sequence). This chain's CDR3 is CASTLNSPAPYNEQFF. CDR3 nucleotides: TGTGCTAGCACCTTAAACAGCCCGGCTCCCTACAATGAGCAGTTCTTC.

The J gene is TRBJ2-5, the V gene TRBV7-2, with D perhaps given as TRBD1 or TRBD2 (5 bases each). Trimming pared 5 bases from V and 2 bases from J, leaving 12 bases between. CDR1 and CDR2 (germline): SGHTA, FQGNSA. The CDR3 sequence is 14 residues long. The DNA for the CDR3 is TGTGCCAGCAGCCCACCCGGGACGCAAGAGACCCAGTACTTC. It translates to CASSPPGTQETQYF.

This clonotype appeared many times. This chain uses TRBV5-1 with TRBJ1-1; D is perhaps TRBD1 (6 bases). Trimming cost V 1 base and J 7 bases, with 11 bases left between them. Germline CDR1 is SGHRS and CDR2 is YFSETQ. This CDR3 has 13 residues. This CDR3 is CASSLRTADEAFF. The CDR3 DNA reads TGCGCCAGCAGCTTGCGGACAGCTGATGAAGCTTTCTTT.

Ten or more counts support this clonotype. The J gene is TRBJ2-1, the V gene TRBV7-2; D remains ambiguous. The V and J ends lost 2 bases and 4 bases respectively, with 6 bases between them. This CDR3 is built from 13 residues. CDR1 and CDR2 (germline): SGHTA, FQGNSA. The CDR3 nucleotides read TGTGCCAGCAGCTTAAGCCATTACAATGAGCAGTTCTTC. This gives the protein CASSLSHYNEQFF.

This clonotype appeared many times. The gene calls are TRBV11-2 and TRBJ2-7, with 9 bases aligning to TRBD1. Germline loops: CDR1 SGHAT, CDR2 FQNNGV. This CDR3 is built from 15 residues. The V and J ends lost 0 bases and 3 bases, in that order; junction bases with no gene match: 3. The CDR3 sequence: CASSLEATGGYEQYF. CDR3 DNA: TGTGCCAGCAGCTTAGAGGCGACAGGGGGCTACGAGCAGTACTTC.

This clonotype was detected ten times or more. The V gene is TRBV5-6, the J gene TRBJ2-6, with TRBD1 matching over 8 bases. The CDR3 is 15 residues long. Germline lookup yields CDR1 SGHDT and CDR2 YYEEEE. Germline trimming cut 4 bases from V and 4 bases from J; bases unmatched to any gene: 4. CDR3 coding DNA: TGTGCCAGCAGCCTAAACAGGGGGGGGGCCAACGTCCTGACTTTC. Translation gives CASSLNRGGANVLTF.

This clonotype was detected many times. The rearrangement joins TRBV7-9 to TRBJ2-7, with D hard to call. The germline V gene has CDR1 SEHNR and CDR2 FQNEAQ (reference sequence). The CDR3 sequence is 15 residues long. The V and J ends lost 0 bases and 2 bases respectively, with 11 bases between them. Here the CDR3 reads CASSLAKSGTYEQYF. The CDR3 DNA reads TGTGCCAGCAGCTTAGCTAAGTCAGGCACCTACGAGCAGTACTTC.

There are a few counts of this clonotype. The junction shows a germline mismatch at one end, possibly a read error. The chain links TRBV5-1 to TRBJ2-1; D gene unclear. CDR1 and CDR2 from the germline V gene are SGHRS and YFSETQ. The CDR3 runs to 16 residues. The CDR3 sequence is CASSGPSLATYHEQFF. The DNA of the CDR3 is TGCGCCAGCAGCGGCCCATCATTGGCTACCTACCATGAGCAGTTCTTC.

This clonotype was counted ten times or more. This rearrangement joins TRBV5-1 to TRBJ2-4; the D is unclear. The CDR3 has 15 residues. Deletions cut 4 bases from V and 0 bases from J, with 11 bases between. Germline CDR1 SGHRS, CDR2 YFSETQ. Here the CDR3 reads CASSPLYGAKNIQYF. CDR3 in DNA: TGCGCCAGCAGCCCACTTTATGGAGCCAAAAACATTCAGTACTTC.

This clonotype was observed many times. The genes are TRBV5-1 and TRBJ2-1; TRBD2 matches at 9 bases. The CDR3 extends over 16 amino acids. Germline assignment: CDR1 SGHRS and CDR2 YFSETQ. J was trimmed by 4 bases and V by 4 bases; bases with no gene match: 9. This chain's CDR3 is CASSAPSSGVYNEQFF. CDR3 DNA: TGCGCCAGCAGCGCACCCTCTAGCGGGGTTTACAATGAGCAGTTCTTC. The full variable domain, in which reference TRBV5-1 and TRBJ2-1 provide the parts outside the CDR3, is KAGVTQTPRYLIKTRGQQVTLSCSPISGHRSVSWYQQTPGQGLQFLFEYFSETQRNKGNFPGRFSGRQFSNSRSEMNVSTLELGDSALYLCASSAPSSGVYNEQFFGPGTRLTVL.

This clonotype was seen repeatedly, ten times or more. The CDR3 nucleotides are TGCAGCGTTGAAGGGTACGGTGGGTACGAGCAGTACTTC. This sequence encodes CSVEGYGGYEQYF. The V gene is TRBV29-1, the J gene TRBJ2-7, with D uncertain. Germline CDR1 reads SQVTM; CDR2 reads ANQGSEA. V lost 1 base and J 4 bases, leaving 11 bases between the germline ends. This CDR3 contains 13 residues.

V gene TRBV20-1 combines with J gene TRBJ2-5, with 11 bases that match TRBD1. The CDR3 contains 13 residues. The germline gives CDR1 DFQATT, CDR2 SNEGSKA (reference sequence). In DNA, the CDR3 is TGCACTGGGCGGACAGGGGGCGTAGAGACCCAGTACTTC. This translates into CTGRTGGVETQYF.

This clonotype was seen a few times. CDR3 sequence: CASSEAGDAEKLFF. The CDR3 DNA reads TGTGCCAGCAGCGAGGCCGGGGACGCCGAAAAACTGTTTTTT. The chain uses TRBV9 and TRBJ1-4; weak D call: TRBD1 (5 bases). The CDR3 sequence is 14 residues long. From germline, CDR1 is SGDLS and CDR2 YYNGEE. V was pared by 3 bases and J by 8 bases, with 14 bases between. Drawing the rest from reference TRBV9 and TRBJ1-4, the complete variable domain is DSGVTQTPKHLITATGQRVTLRCSPRSGDLSVYWYQQSLDQGLQFLIQYYNGEERAKGNILERFSAQQFPDLHSELNLSSLELGDSALYFCASSEAGDAEKLFFGSGTQLSVL.

Many counts were recorded for this clonotype. This sequence joins TRBV12-3 or TRBV12-4 and TRBJ2-7, with D possibly being TRBD1 (6 bases). V was trimmed by 0 bases and J by 7 bases, leaving 13 bases between them. The CDR3 consists of 14 residues. DNA of the CDR3: TGTGCCAGCAGTTTAGCCGAGGGGGAGTGGGAGCAGTACTTC. Protein sequence: CASSLAEGEWEQYF.